This T cell receptor beta chain emerged from a study of Tregs in tolerant kidney transplant recipients. The protocol was immunoSEQ multiplex PCR, while the TCRdb copy is restricted to in-frame clones and leaves out a portion. The profile shows some 250,000 clones, approximately 83% of them singletons. The V end lost 4 bases, the J end lost 2 bases, and 2 bases lay between the germline ends. The CDR3 has 11 residues. Germline V gives CDR1 SGHRS, CDR2 YFSETQ. The source of this sequence is a human donor in good health. The chain combines TRBV5-1 with TRBJ2-3; D is unclear. Sequenced: CD4+ T cells from blood. The CDR3 region is CASSITDTQYF. CDR3 in DNA: TGCGCCAGCAGCATCACAGATACGCAGTATTTT.